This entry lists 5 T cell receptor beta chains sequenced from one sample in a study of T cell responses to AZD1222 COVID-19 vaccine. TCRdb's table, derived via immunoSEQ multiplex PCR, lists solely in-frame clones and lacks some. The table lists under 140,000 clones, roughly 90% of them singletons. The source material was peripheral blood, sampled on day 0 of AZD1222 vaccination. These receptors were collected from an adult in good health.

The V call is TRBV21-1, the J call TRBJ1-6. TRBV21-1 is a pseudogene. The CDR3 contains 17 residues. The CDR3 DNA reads TGTGCCAGCCGCAAGCGATGTAGGGTGTTTGATAATTCACCCCTCCACTTT. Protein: CASRKRCRVFDNSPLHF.

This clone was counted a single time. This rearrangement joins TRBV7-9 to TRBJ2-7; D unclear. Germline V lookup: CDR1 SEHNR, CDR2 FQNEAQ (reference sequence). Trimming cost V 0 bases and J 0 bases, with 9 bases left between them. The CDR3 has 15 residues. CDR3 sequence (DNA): TGTGCCAGCAGCTTAGCTGGGTCCCCCTCCTACGAGCAGTACTTC. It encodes CASSLAGSPSYEQYF.

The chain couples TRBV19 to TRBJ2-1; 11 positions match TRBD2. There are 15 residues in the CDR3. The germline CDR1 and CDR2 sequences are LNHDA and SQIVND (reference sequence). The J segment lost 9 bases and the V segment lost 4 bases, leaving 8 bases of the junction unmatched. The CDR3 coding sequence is TGTGCCAGTAGTACTTTTAGCGGGGGGGTAGGTGAGCAGTTCTTC. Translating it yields CASSTFSGGVGEQFF.

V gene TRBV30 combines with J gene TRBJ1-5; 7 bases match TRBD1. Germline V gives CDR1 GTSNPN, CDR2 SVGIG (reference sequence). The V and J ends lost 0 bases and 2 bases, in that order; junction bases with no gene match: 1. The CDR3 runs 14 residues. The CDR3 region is CAWSVTGGNQPQHF. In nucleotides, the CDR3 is TGTGCCTGGAGTGTCACAGGGGGCAATCAGCCCCAGCATTTT.

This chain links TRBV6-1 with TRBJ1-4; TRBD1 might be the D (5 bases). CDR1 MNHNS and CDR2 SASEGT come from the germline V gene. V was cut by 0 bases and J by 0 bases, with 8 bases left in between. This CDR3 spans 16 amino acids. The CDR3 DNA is TGTGCCAGCAGTGAAGCGTTGGGGGCAACTAATGAAAAACTGTTTTTT. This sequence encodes CASSEALGATNEKLFF.